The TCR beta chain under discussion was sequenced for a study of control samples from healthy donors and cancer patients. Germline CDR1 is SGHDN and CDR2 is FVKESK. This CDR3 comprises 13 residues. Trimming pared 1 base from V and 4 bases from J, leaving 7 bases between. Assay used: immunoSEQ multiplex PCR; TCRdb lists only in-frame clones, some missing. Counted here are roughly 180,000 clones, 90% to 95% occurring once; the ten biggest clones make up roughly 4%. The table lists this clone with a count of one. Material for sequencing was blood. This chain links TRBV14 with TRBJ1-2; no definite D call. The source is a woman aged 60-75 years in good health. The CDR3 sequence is CASSQVSAYGYTF. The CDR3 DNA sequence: TGTGCCAGCAGCCAAGTCTCGGCCTATGGCTACACCTTC.